The rows below give T cell receptor beta chains drawn from one sample of a study of graft-versus-host responses after intestinal transplantation. Antigen specificity for these receptors is unknown. Using immunoSEQ multiplex PCR, the repertoire was profiled, and TCRdb retains in-frame clones only, with some absent. Among 100,000 to 140,000 clones, roughly 87% were seen once, and the ten largest hold approximately 0.76%. The input for sequencing was unstimulated CD4+ T cells sorted from spleen or lymph node cells, taken before transplant. The receptors derive from a human donor who was the organ donor for an intestinal transplant. Each CDR3 is given with its conserved first and last residue. The order of the fields is clone size, V gene, D gene, J gene, CDR3 DNA, CDR3 protein. D genes are given only for firm matches. Clone sizes are given selectively: once, few, many, or a class where the clone is expanded.

clone size: .; V gene: TRBV29-1; D gene: .; J gene: TRBJ1-1; CDR3 DNA: TGCAGCGTTCGAAAGAGGGAGAACACTGAAGCTTTCTTT; CDR3 protein: CSVRKRENTEAFF
clone size: .; V gene: TRBV4-2; D gene: TRBD2; J gene: TRBJ2-7; CDR3 DNA: TGTGCCAGCAGACAGGTCAGCGGGGGGGTGAACGAGCAGTACTTC; CDR3 protein: CASRQVSGGVNEQYF
clone size: .; V gene: TRBV29-1; D gene: TRBD1; J gene: TRBJ1-2; CDR3 DNA: TGCAGCGTTGAGGGGAGACAGGGGTCAGCTAACTATGGCTACACCTTC; CDR3 protein: CSVEGRQGSANYGYTF
clone size: .; V gene: TRBV19; D gene: TRBD2; J gene: TRBJ2-7; CDR3 DNA: TGTGCCAGTAGTCTAGCTAGCGGGGGCTTCTCCTACGAGCAGTACTTC; CDR3 protein: CASSLASGGFSYEQYF
clone size: .; V gene: TRBV2; D gene: TRBD1; J gene: TRBJ1-5; CDR3 DNA: TGTGCCAGCAGTCCCCGGACAGGGGGCAATCAGCCCCAGCATTTT; CDR3 protein: CASSPRTGGNQPQHF
clone size: .; V gene: TRBV11-2; D gene: .; J gene: TRBJ2-3; CDR3 DNA: TGTGCCAGCAGCTTCGGACAGTCTGCTAGCACAGATACGCAGTATTTT; CDR3 protein: CASSFGQSASTDTQYF
clone size: .; V gene: TRBV2; D gene: .; J gene: TRBJ1-4; CDR3 DNA: TGTGCCAGCAACAGGGTCCTGGGTGAAAAACTGTTTTTT; CDR3 protein: CASNRVLGEKLFF
clone size: .; V gene: TRBV5-1; D gene: TRBD2; J gene: TRBJ2-5; CDR3 DNA: TGCGCCAGCAGCTCGAGAGGTCTTTCTAGCGGACAAGAGACCCAGTACTTC; CDR3 protein: CASSSRGLSSGQETQYF
clone size: .; V gene: TRBV5-1; D gene: .; J gene: TRBJ1-4; CDR3 DNA: TGCGCCAGCAGCCCTCCCGGAGCAACTAATGAAAAACTGTTTTTT; CDR3 protein: CASSPPGATNEKLFF
clone size: .; V gene: TRBV2; D gene: .; J gene: TRBJ1-2; CDR3 DNA: TGTGCCAGCAGTGGGACTGGGTATGGCTACACCTTC; CDR3 protein: CASSGTGYGYTF
clone size: .; V gene: TRBV9; D gene: .; J gene: TRBJ2-5; CDR3 DNA: TGTGCCAGCAGCGTAAGGGGGGCAGAGACCCAGTACTTC; CDR3 protein: CASSVRGAETQYF
clone size: .; V gene: TRBV21-1; D gene: .; J gene: TRBJ1-5; CDR3 DNA: TGTGCCAGCAGCCCCGTTTTAGTGGGGCAGCCCCAGCATTTT; CDR3 protein: CASSPVLVGQPQHF
clone size: .; V gene: TRBV5-4; D gene: TRBD1; J gene: TRBJ1-1; CDR3 DNA: TGTGCCAGCAGCTCGGGACAGGGGATGAACACTGAAGCTTTCTTT; CDR3 protein: CASSSGQGMNTEAFF
clone size: .; V gene: TRBV11-3; D gene: TRBD2; J gene: TRBJ2-5; CDR3 DNA: TGTGCCAGCAGCCCGACCTGGCGGGGGGCCAAAGAGACCCAGTACTTC; CDR3 protein: CASSPTWRGAKETQYF
clone size: .; V gene: TRBV2; D gene: .; J gene: TRBJ1-2; CDR3 DNA: TGTGCCAGCACACCACGTTTCTATGGCTACACCTTC; CDR3 protein: CASTPRFYGYTF
clone size: .; V gene: TRBV7-2; D gene: TRBD2; J gene: TRBJ2-1; CDR3 DNA: TGTGCCAGCAGCTTACAGCGGGGGGCTCCAGAATACAATGAGCAGTTCTTC; CDR3 protein: CASSLQRGAPEYNEQFF
clone size: .; V gene: TRBV5-1; D gene: .; J gene: TRBJ2-5; CDR3 DNA: TGCGCCAGCAGCTTGGTGGGTCGGGTGGAGACCCAGTACTTC; CDR3 protein: CASSLVGRVETQYF
clone size: .; V gene: TRBV4-1; D gene: .; J gene: TRBJ1-5; CDR3 DNA: TGCGCCAGCAGCCAAGTCCCGGGGCTTAGGGGCAATCAGCCCCAGCATTTT; CDR3 protein: CASSQVPGLRGNQPQHF
clone size: .; V gene: TRBV6-1; D gene: .; J gene: TRBJ1-3; CDR3 DNA: TGTGCCAGCAGGGGGTGGGTCTCTGGAAACACCATATATTTT; CDR3 protein: CASRGWVSGNTIYF
clone size: .; V gene: TRBV6-1; D gene: TRBD2; J gene: TRBJ2-4; CDR3 DNA: TGTGCCAGCAGTGAAGTGGGAGGCCTAGCGGGAGCTGGTAACATTCAGTACTTC; CDR3 protein: CASSEVGGLAGAGNIQYF
clone size: .; V gene: TRBV18; D gene: .; J gene: TRBJ2-1; CDR3 DNA: TGTGCCAGCTCAGTATCCCAGGCCGGTGAGCAGTTCTTC; CDR3 protein: CASSVSQAGEQFF
clone size: once; V gene: TRBV7-3; D gene: TRBD2; J gene: TRBJ2-5; CDR3 DNA: TGTGCCAGCAGCTTAGGCGGGGGGACCCAGGGGGAGACCCAGTACTTC; CDR3 protein: CASSLGGGTQGETQYF